Listed below are T cell receptor beta chains from one sample, sequenced in a study of cytomegalovirus exposure and HLA in healthy donors. The data were produced by immunoSEQ multiplex PCR, yet TCRdb's version contains in-frame clones alone and is incomplete. Seen here are 160,000 or so clones, approximately 77% observed once, and the top ten hold less than 4.5%. Source material: PBMCs. These TCRs come from a man younger than 40 in good health and CMV-seropositive. Both conserved end residues are part of each CDR3. D genes are given only for firm matches. Clone size is stated in some rows and not others, as once, few, many or a class when expanded.

d_call: TRBD1; j_call: TRBJ2-7; clone_size: -; v_call: TRBV28; cdr3_aa: CATAPGQGYEQYF; cdr3_nt: TGTGCCACCGCTCCGGGACAGGGCTACGAGCAGTACTTC
d_call: TRBD2; j_call: TRBJ2-7; clone_size: -; v_call: TRBV7-9; cdr3_aa: CASETSSSYEQYF; cdr3_nt: TGTGCCAGCGAGACTAGCTCGTCGTACGAGCAGTACTTC
d_call: TRBD1; j_call: TRBJ2-7; clone_size: -; v_call: TRBV29-1; cdr3_aa: CSAHRDRSTEQYF; cdr3_nt: TGCAGCGCCCACCGGGACAGGAGCACTGAGCAGTACTTC
d_call: TRBD1; j_call: TRBJ2-5; clone_size: -; v_call: TRBV5-4; cdr3_aa: CASSLDRGGETQYF; cdr3_nt: TGTGCCAGCAGCCTGGACAGGGGTGGGGAGACCCAGTACTTC
d_call: -; j_call: TRBJ2-7; clone_size: -; v_call: TRBV27; cdr3_aa: CASSLQYEQYF; cdr3_nt: TGTGCCAGCAGTTTACAGTACGAGCAGTACTTC
d_call: TRBD1; j_call: TRBJ2-7; clone_size: -; v_call: TRBV19; cdr3_aa: CASSPNPGQGAYEQYF; cdr3_nt: TGTGCCAGTAGTCCTAATCCGGGACAGGGGGCCTACGAGCAGTACTTC
d_call: TRBD1; j_call: TRBJ2-7; clone_size: -; v_call: TRBV5-6; cdr3_aa: CASSPDRGHGIYEQYF; cdr3_nt: TGTGCCAGCAGCCCAGACAGGGGCCACGGGATCTACGAGCAGTACTTC
d_call: TRBD1; j_call: TRBJ1-3; clone_size: -; v_call: TRBV30; cdr3_aa: CAWRAPQGESSGNTIYF; cdr3_nt: TGTGCCTGGAGAGCCCCCCAGGGGGAGAGCTCTGGAAACACCATATATTTT
d_call: -; j_call: TRBJ2-7; clone_size: once; v_call: TRBV28; cdr3_aa: CASSLGTGRSYEQYF; cdr3_nt: TGTGCCAGCAGTTTAGGGACTGGACGATCCTACGAGCAGTACTTC
d_call: -; j_call: TRBJ2-7; clone_size: -; v_call: TRBV18; cdr3_aa: CASSPPVDYYEQYF; cdr3_nt: TGTGCCAGCTCACCACCGGTGGACTACTACGAGCAGTACTTC
d_call: -; j_call: TRBJ2-5; clone_size: few; v_call: TRBV30; cdr3_aa: CAWSPPGQETQYF; cdr3_nt: TGTGCCTGGAGCCCCCCAGGGCAAGAGACCCAGTACTTC
d_call: TRBD2; j_call: TRBJ2-2; clone_size: -; v_call: TRBV11-2; cdr3_aa: CASSTAGTSGGAGTGELFF; cdr3_nt: TGTGCCAGCAGCACGGCCGGGACTAGCGGGGGGGCCGGGACCGGGGAGCTGTTTTTT
d_call: TRBD2; j_call: TRBJ2-7; clone_size: -; v_call: TRBV9; cdr3_aa: CASSVVASGGGEQYF; cdr3_nt: TGTGCCAGCAGCGTAGTCGCTAGCGGGGGAGGCGAGCAGTACTTC
d_call: TRBD1; j_call: TRBJ2-7; clone_size: -; v_call: TRBV30; cdr3_aa: CAWSLGQAFSYEQYF; cdr3_nt: TGTGCCTGGAGCTTGGGACAGGCCTTCTCCTACGAGCAGTACTTC
d_call: -; j_call: TRBJ2-4; clone_size: -; v_call: TRBV13; cdr3_aa: CASSQRGSATKNIQYF; cdr3_nt: TGTGCCAGCAGTCAGAGAGGGTCGGCCACCAAAAACATTCAGTACTTC
d_call: TRBD2; j_call: TRBJ2-7; clone_size: -; v_call: TRBV11-2; cdr3_aa: CASTRLAGDFEQYF; cdr3_nt: TGTGCCAGCACCCGACTAGCGGGGGATTTCGAGCAGTACTTC
d_call: TRBD1; j_call: TRBJ1-5; clone_size: -; v_call: TRBV6-1; cdr3_aa: CASSEIDRGRNQPQHF; cdr3_nt: TGTGCCAGCAGTGAAATAGACAGGGGACGAAATCAGCCCCAGCATTTT
d_call: -; j_call: TRBJ2-2; clone_size: few; v_call: TRBV6-5; cdr3_aa: CASSSGPTATGELFF; cdr3_nt: TGTGCCAGCAGTTCGGGTCCAACTGCCACCGGGGAGCTGTTTTTT
d_call: -; j_call: TRBJ2-1; clone_size: -; v_call: TRBV20-1; cdr3_aa: CSARIPLGFVF; cdr3_nt: TGCAGTGCTAGAATCCCGCTAGGATTCGTCTTC
d_call: TRBD1; j_call: TRBJ2-3; clone_size: few; v_call: TRBV5-4; cdr3_aa: CASSLEGTALLRGVHTQYF; cdr3_nt: TGTGCCAGCAGCTTGGAAGGGACAGCTCTCCTACGCGGCGTACATACGCAGTATTTT
d_call: -; j_call: TRBJ1-2; clone_size: -; v_call: TRBV27; cdr3_aa: CASSLMWQGGYGYTF; cdr3_nt: TGTGCCAGCAGTTTAATGTGGCAGGGCGGCTATGGCTACACCTTC
d_call: TRBD2; j_call: TRBJ2-1; clone_size: -; v_call: TRBV9; cdr3_aa: CASSLAFSGNNEQFF; cdr3_nt: TGTGCCAGCAGCCTTGCTTTTAGCGGGAACAATGAGCAGTTCTTC
d_call: TRBD2; j_call: TRBJ2-5; clone_size: few; v_call: TRBV11-1; cdr3_aa: CASSLEGSGGFETQYF; cdr3_nt: TGTGCCAGCAGCTTAGAAGGCAGCGGGGGGTTCGAGACCCAGTACTTC
d_call: TRBD1; j_call: TRBJ2-3; clone_size: -; v_call: TRBV19; cdr3_aa: CASSIGQGATDTQYF; cdr3_nt: TGTGCCAGTAGTATAGGACAGGGGGCAACAGATACGCAGTATTTT
d_call: -; j_call: TRBJ1-1; clone_size: -; v_call: TRBV5-1; cdr3_aa: CASSLGELPSEAFF; cdr3_nt: TGCGCCAGCAGCTTGGGGGAGCTACCTTCTGAAGCTTTCTTT
d_call: -; j_call: TRBJ1-2; clone_size: -; v_call: TRBV2; cdr3_aa: CASSQRSGYGYTF; cdr3_nt: TGTGCCAGCAGTCAACGGTCTGGCTATGGCTACACCTTC
d_call: -; j_call: TRBJ1-4; clone_size: -; v_call: TRBV7-7; cdr3_aa: CASSFGRGINEKLFF; cdr3_nt: TGTGCCAGCAGCTTTGGAAGGGGCATAAATGAAAAACTGTTTTTT
d_call: -; j_call: TRBJ2-7; clone_size: -; v_call: TRBV6-5; cdr3_aa: CASRTSNEQYF; cdr3_nt: TGTGCCAGCAGAACTTCTAACGAGCAGTACTTC
d_call: -; j_call: TRBJ2-2; clone_size: -; v_call: TRBV14; cdr3_aa: CASSQLFTGELFF; cdr3_nt: TGTGCCAGCAGCCAACTGTTCACCGGGGAGCTGTTTTTT
d_call: TRBD1; j_call: TRBJ2-5; clone_size: -; v_call: TRBV28; cdr3_aa: CASSSGQGSQETQYF; cdr3_nt: TGTGCCAGCAGTTCCGGACAGGGCAGCCAAGAGACCCAGTACTTC
d_call: -; j_call: TRBJ1-5; clone_size: -; v_call: TRBV6-5; cdr3_aa: CASSYSGGLNQPQHF; cdr3_nt: TGTGCCAGCAGTTACTCCGGGGGACTGAATCAGCCCCAGCATTTT
d_call: -; j_call: TRBJ2-2; clone_size: -; v_call: TRBV14; cdr3_aa: CASSQESGELFF; cdr3_nt: TGTGCCAGCAGCCAAGAATCTGGGGAGCTGTTTTTT
d_call: -; j_call: TRBJ2-1; clone_size: few; v_call: TRBV30; cdr3_aa: CAWSSRIEQFF; cdr3_nt: TGTGCCTGGAGTTCCAGGATTGAGCAGTTCTTC
d_call: -; j_call: TRBJ2-3; clone_size: -; v_call: TRBV14; cdr3_aa: CASSLDGWSSTDTQYF; cdr3_nt: TGTGCCAGCAGCCTAGACGGGTGGTCTAGCACAGATACGCAGTATTTT
d_call: TRBD1; j_call: TRBJ2-3; clone_size: -; v_call: TRBV2; cdr3_aa: CASQGAYTQYF; cdr3_nt: TGTGCCAGCCAGGGGGCATATACGCAGTATTTT
d_call: TRBD2; j_call: TRBJ2-7; clone_size: -; v_call: TRBV4-1; cdr3_aa: CASSAGTSGEYEQYF; cdr3_nt: TGCGCCAGCAGTGCCGGTACTAGCGGAGAGTACGAGCAGTACTTC
d_call: -; j_call: TRBJ1-5; clone_size: once; v_call: TRBV27; cdr3_aa: CASSLGGDQPQHF; cdr3_nt: TGTGCCAGCAGTTTAGGAGGGGATCAGCCCCAGCATTTT
d_call: TRBD1; j_call: TRBJ2-7; clone_size: -; v_call: TRBV6-5; cdr3_aa: CASSYSIQGVTYEQYF; cdr3_nt: TGTGCCAGCAGTTACTCGATACAGGGGGTTACCTACGAGCAGTACTTC
d_call: -; j_call: TRBJ1-1; clone_size: -; v_call: TRBV6-5; cdr3_aa: CASSYSPNIEAFF; cdr3_nt: TGTGCCAGCAGTTACTCCCCGAACATTGAAGCTTTCTTT
d_call: TRBD1; j_call: TRBJ1-4; clone_size: -; v_call: TRBV6-1; cdr3_aa: CASSDAGTGGGKLFF; cdr3_nt: TGTGCCAGCAGTGATGCCGGGACAGGCGGGGGAAAACTGTTTTTT
d_call: TRBD1; j_call: TRBJ2-7; clone_size: -; v_call: TRBV9; cdr3_aa: CASSVGTGAYEQYF; cdr3_nt: TGTGCCAGCAGCGTTGGGACAGGGGCCTACGAGCAGTACTTC
d_call: TRBD2; j_call: TRBJ2-2; clone_size: -; v_call: TRBV19; cdr3_aa: CASSIDYSGGITGELFF; cdr3_nt: TGTGCCAGTAGTATAGACTACTCGGGAGGGATCACCGGGGAGCTGTTTTTT
d_call: -; j_call: TRBJ2-7; clone_size: -; v_call: TRBV7-3; cdr3_aa: CASSPLYEQYF; cdr3_nt: TGTGCCAGCAGCCCTCTCTACGAGCAGTACTTC
d_call: TRBD2; j_call: TRBJ2-1; clone_size: -; v_call: TRBV7-2; cdr3_aa: CASSLILAGGEKFF; cdr3_nt: TGTGCCAGCAGCTTAATCCTAGCGGGGGGGGAAAAGTTCTTC
d_call: TRBD2; j_call: TRBJ2-5; clone_size: -; v_call: TRBV5-6; cdr3_aa: CASSLLLAEETQYF; cdr3_nt: TGTGCCAGCAGCTTGTTACTAGCGGAAGAGACCCAGTACTTC
d_call: TRBD1; j_call: TRBJ2-7; clone_size: -; v_call: TRBV5-1; cdr3_aa: CASSLEGQGSSYEQYF; cdr3_nt: TGCGCCAGCAGCTTGGAGGGACAGGGGAGTAGCTACGAGCAGTACTTC